Listed here are 31 T cell receptor beta chains from one sample, sequenced in a study of molecular identifiers for immune sequencing clone quantification. TCRdb reanalysed the PCR reads using MiXCR and keeps one entry per CDR3 protein. Counted here are about 630,000 distinct CDR3 sequences, less than 30% occurring once; the ten biggest clones make up 0.6% to 0.9%. Sequences were obtained from naive CD8+ T cells from blood, with Jurkat cell RNA spiked in. Subset described: FACS-sorted CD8+CD4-CCR7+CD45RA+ naive T cells. All receptors derive from a human donor in good health. Some libraries in this study had Jurkat cell RNA spiked in.

The table lists this clonotype with a few counts. The chain uses TRBV24-1 and TRBJ2-1; tentative D call: TRBD1 (6 bases). V was trimmed by 3 bases and J by 2 bases, leaving 19 bases between them. The CDR3 sequence is 18 residues long. The germline CDR1 and CDR2 sequences are KGHDR and SFDVKD. CDR3 nucleotide sequence: TGTGCCACCAGTGATGCCTATCTGCAGGGGAGCACCTACAATGAGCAGTTCTTC. Encoded protein: CATSDAYLQGSTYNEQFF.

Turning to this clonotype: A much larger clone sits a single nucleotide away, making a read error possible. V usage is TRBV7-6 and J usage is TRBJ2-3, with D perhaps TRBD1 or TRBD2 (5 bases each). This CDR3 contains 12 residues. Germline V gene data show CDR1 as SGHVS and CDR2 as FNYEAQ. The CDR3 DNA reads as TGTGCCAGCAGCTCCGGGGCGGATACGCGGTATTTT. Residues: CASSSGADTRYF.

This rearrangement joins TRBV29-1 to TRBJ1-1; D perhaps matches TRBD1 (5 bases). Germline V lookup: CDR1 SQVTM, CDR2 ANQGSEA. Trimming removed 4 bases from V and 0 bases from J, with 18 bases in between. CDR3 length equals 16 residues. In DNA form, the CDR3 reads TGCAGCGTTGTAGGTGGGGCGGAAGGCTTGAACACTGAAGCTTTCTTT. It translates to CSVVGGAEGLNTEAFF. The variable domain in full, completed from reference TRBV29-1 and TRBJ1-1, reads SAVISQKPSRDICQRGTSLTIQCQVDSQVTMMFWYRQQPGQSLTLIATANQGSEATYESGFVIDKFPISRPNLTFSTLTVSNMSPEDSSIYLCSVVGGAEGLNTEAFFGQGTRLTVV.

About this clonotype: A clone one base away is much larger, so this may be a read error. V gene TRBV6-1 combines with J gene TRBJ2-3; TRBD1 agrees at 7 bases. Germline V CDR1 and CDR2: MNHNS, SASEGT. The V gene end was trimmed by 6 bases and the J gene end by 3 bases; junction bases not matched to a gene: 9. The CDR3 runs to 15 residues. The CDR3 region is CASRETQGDTDTQYF. Here the CDR3 DNA reads TGTGCCAGCAGGGAAACCCAGGGGGATACAGATACGCAGTATTTT.

This clonotype appeared a few times. This chain connects TRBV6-2 or TRBV6-3 to TRBJ2-2; 10 bases agree with TRBD1. Germline V CDR1 and CDR2: MNHEY, SVGEGT. V dropped 0 bases and J dropped 3; count of bases not matched to a gene: 4. The CDR3 sequence is 17 residues long. CDR3 in DNA: TGTGCCAGCAGTTACTCGAGACAGGGGGCGGACACCGGGGAGCTGTTTTTT. As protein: CASSYSRQGADTGELFF.

This clonotype was recorded many times. The chain recombines TRBV13 with TRBJ1-1, with D possibly TRBD1 on 5 matching bases. Per germline, CDR1 PRHDT and CDR2 FYEKMQ (reference sequence). This CDR3 has 15 amino acids. Trimming took 1 base from V and 8 from J, leaving 17 bases between them. The CDR3 sequence is CASSLELQDSSEAFF. CDR3 nucleotide sequence: TGTGCCAGCAGCTTAGAACTACAGGATTCCTCCGAAGCTTTCTTT.

The genes are TRBV7-3 and TRBJ1-6; possibly TRBD1 for D (5 bases). V was cut by 0 bases and J by 8 bases, with 8 bases left in between. The CDR3 is 14 residues long. Germline values: CDR1 SGHTA, CDR2 FQGTGA. CDR3: CASSLTLGDSPLHF. As DNA, the CDR3 is TGTGCCAGCAGCTTAACGCTGGGGGATTCACCCCTCCACTTT. The full variable domain, in which reference TRBV7-3 and TRBJ1-6 provide the parts outside the CDR3, is GAGVSQTPSNKVTEKGKYVELRCDPISGHTALYWYRQSLGQGPEFLIYFQGTGAADDSGLPNDRFFAVRPEGSVSTLKIQRTERGDSAVYLCASSLTLGDSPLHFGNGTRLTVT.

V gene TRBV4-1 combines with J gene TRBJ2-1; 13 bases line up with TRBD2. Trimming at V came to 3 bases and at J to 8 bases, leaving 13 bases not matched to a gene. The CDR3 runs to 18 residues. The germline gives CDR1 MGHRA, CDR2 YSYEKL. The CDR3 loop is CASSQSISGLAGNHEQFF. Here the CDR3 DNA reads TGCGCCAGCAGCCAGTCAATCTCGGGACTAGCGGGAAATCATGAGCAGTTCTTC.

In this sample, this clonotype turned up many times. This chain uses TRBV7-2 with TRBJ2-7; no definite D call. This CDR3 contains 12 residues. The germline V gene encodes CDR1 SGHTA and CDR2 FQGNSA. Between the trimmed V and J ends, which lost 5 bases and 5 bases, there was a span of 10 bases. CDR3: CASSHSGDEQYF. In DNA, the CDR3 is TGTGCCAGCAGCCATAGTGGGGACGAGCAGTACTTC.

This chain joins TRBV7-8 and TRBJ1-5; D gene uncertain. This CDR3 contains 14 residues. Trimming stripped 5 bases from V and 1 base from J, with 9 bases between. The germline V gene has CDR1 SGHVS and CDR2 FQNEAQ. Here the CDR3 DNA reads TGTGCCAGCAGCCTGCTTCAGAGCAATCAGCCCCAGCATTTT. Encoded protein: CASSLLQSNQPQHF.

Worth noting for this clonotype: Given a much more abundant clone one base away, this may be a read error. The chain combines TRBV28 with TRBJ1-2; D is unclear. CDR1 MDHEN and CDR2 SYDVKM come from the germline V gene. The CDR3 is made up of 15 amino acids. For the CDR3, the DNA is TGTGTCAGCAGTTTACTAACGGCCGGCAACTATGGCTACACCTTC. Its protein is CVSSLLTAGNYGYTF.

For this clonotype: Just one base apart from a much larger clone, this may be a read error. This chain uses TRBV28 with TRBJ2-7; D is unresolved. Germline CDR1 MDHEN, CDR2 SYDVKM. V lost 1 base and J 7 bases, leaving 17 bases between the germline ends. The CDR3 extends over 15 amino acids. The DNA of the CDR3 is TGTGCCAGCAGTTTATTGACCGCCGCGGCCAGGGAGCAGTACTTC. It yields the protein CASSLLTAAAREQYF.

The V call is TRBV19, the J call TRBJ1-5; the D is unclear. CDR3 size: 14 residues. CDR1 and CDR2 (germline): LNHDA, SQIVND (reference sequence). V lost 7 bases and J 3 bases, leaving 13 bases between the germline ends. The chain's CDR3 is CASTPHSINQPQHF. DNA for the CDR3: TGTGCCAGTACCCCTCACAGCATCAATCAGCCCCAGCATTTT.

Concerning this clonotype: A read error may be the cause here, since a much bigger clone is one base away. The V gene is TRBV30, the J gene TRBJ2-1, with D unresolved. Trimming removed 1 base from V and 6 bases from J, with 4 bases in between. Germline V gene sequence: CDR1 GTSNPN, CDR2 SVGIG (reference sequence). The CDR3 consists of 11 residues. The CDR3 spells CAWSAANEQFF. CDR3 bases: TGTGCCTGGAGTGCAGCCAATGAGCAGTTCTTC. Full variable domain (missing parts from reference TRBV30 and TRBJ2-1): SQTIHQWPATLVQPVGSPLSLECTVEGTSNPNLYWYRQAAGRGLQLLFYSVGIGQISSEVPQNLSASRPQDRQFILSSKKLLLSDSGFYLCAWSAANEQFFGPGTRLTVL.

This clonotype was counted at least ten times. The V call is TRBV29-1, the J call TRBJ1-1; TRBD1 might be the D (6 bases). CDR1 SQVTM and CDR2 ANQGSEA come from the germline V gene. The V end lost 1 base, the J end lost 11 bases, and 11 bases lay between the germline ends. The CDR3 is 11 amino acids. CDR3: CSVEGTAGAFF. In DNA form, the CDR3 reads TGCAGCGTTGAAGGGACAGCTGGGGCTTTCTTT.

This clonotype was recorded a few times. The chain recombines TRBV9 with TRBJ1-6; D is undetermined. Germline CDR1 and CDR2: SGDLS and YYNGEE. The germline V and J ends were trimmed by 0 bases and 8 bases, with 12 bases remaining between them. The CDR3 extends over 15 amino acids. CDR3 protein: CASSVGAGIYSPLHF. The CDR3 DNA follows: TGTGCCAGCAGCGTAGGAGCGGGAATTTATTCACCCCTCCACTTT.

Regarding this clonotype: The junction departs from the called germline gene at one end, perhaps through a read error. V usage is TRBV24-1 and J usage is TRBJ2-7, with D uncertain. The CDR3 totals 16 residues. The germline V gene encodes CDR1 KGHDR and CDR2 SFDVKD. The CDR3 nucleotides read TGTGCCACCGGTGATTTGATGGGTTCGGGTACCTACGAGCAGTACTTC. This translates into CATGDLMGSGTYEQYF.

Only a few counts were recorded for this clonotype. The junction departs from germline at one end; a sequencing error may be responsible. The chain has TRBV4-1 and TRBJ2-1; no clear D gene. Germline V gives CDR1 MGHRA, CDR2 YSYEKL. The CDR3 spans 13 residues. The DNA of the CDR3 is TGCGCCAGCAGCCAGCCCCCCCCCCATGAGCAGGTCTTC. Its protein is CASSQPPPHEQVF.

A note on this clonotype: A much larger clone differs by one base, so this may be a read error. The chain recombines TRBV13 with TRBJ2-5, with D perhaps matching TRBD1 (5 bases). The CDR3 runs 15 residues. Germline CDR1 is PRHDT and CDR2 is FYEKMQ (reference sequence). In DNA form, the CDR3 reads TGTGCCAGCACCTTAGTGGCTCAGGGACAAGAGACCCAGTACTTC. Its translation: CASTLVAQGQETQYF.

The chain uses TRBV6-2 or TRBV6-3 and TRBJ2-1; 7 bases are a match to TRBD2. After removal of 5 bases from V and 4 bases from J, the junction contained 14 bases not matched to a gene. CDR3 length: 17 residues. The V gene's germline CDR1 is MNHEY and CDR2 SVGEGT. Written as DNA, the CDR3 is TGTGCCAGCAGTCCCGGGGGGTTTGCGCCCTCATACAATGAGCAGTTCTTC. As protein: CASSPGGFAPSYNEQFF.

Of note for this clonotype: This may be a read error: a much more frequent sequence differs by one nucleotide. V is TRBV29-1 and J is TRBJ1-4, with a possible D match to TRBD1 (5 bases). The CDR3 is made up of 14 amino acids. V lost 4 bases and J lost 3, with 12 bases in between. Germline values: CDR1 SQVTM, CDR2 ANQGSEA. CDR3 sequence reads: CSVAGQGPNEKLFF. For the CDR3, the DNA is TGCAGCGTTGCGGGGCAGGGTCCTAATGAAAAACTGTTTTTT.

The V and J genes are TRBV27 and TRBJ1-5; TRBD1 matches 7 bases. Per germline, CDR1 MNHEY and CDR2 SMNVEV (reference sequence). Germline trimming cut 5 bases from V and 0 bases from J; bases unmatched to any gene: 10. CDR3 length equals 17 residues. The CDR3, as DNA: TGTGCCAGCAGTCCATTGACAGGGCCTTATAGCAATCAGCCCCAGCATTTT. The encoded protein is CASSPLTGPYSNQPQHF.

The chain combines TRBV5-1 with TRBJ1-5; 7 positions match TRBD1. CDR3 length: 14 residues. Trimming removed 1 base from V and 9 bases from J; junction bases left unmatched: 7. Germline-derived CDR1 and CDR2 are SGHRS and YFSETQ. The CDR3 coding sequence is TGCGCCAGCAGCTTGTCATCAGGGGGGGGGCCCCAGCATTTT. Its translation: CASSLSSGGGPQHF. Full variable domain (rest looked up from reference TRBV5-1 and TRBJ1-5): KAGVTQTPRYLIKTRGQQVTLSCSPISGHRSVSWYQQTPGQGLQFLFEYFSETQRNKGNFPGRFSGRQFSNSRSEMNVSTLELGDSALYLCASSLSSGGGPQHFGDGTRLSIL.

The sample holds many counts of this clonotype. This chain connects TRBV12-3 or TRBV12-4 to TRBJ2-3; TRBD2 aligns across 9 bases. V trimming: 2 bases; J trimming: 2 bases; junction bases outside the gene matches: 2. CDR3 length: 15 amino acids. The CDR3 here is CASSLLAGNTDTQYF. DNA for the CDR3: TGTGCCAGCAGTTTACTAGCGGGGAACACAGATACGCAGTATTTT.

J is TRBJ1-4 and V is TRBV4-2; 9 positions agree with TRBD1. CDR3 length equals 16 residues. The trim removed 1 base at V and 8 bases at J, leaving 8 bases unmatched. CDR1 is LGHNA and CDR2 is YNFKEQ in the germline V gene. DNA for the CDR3: TGTGCCAGCAGCCAAGGGACAGGGGTAGGGCTCGAAAAACTGTTTTTT. It specifies CASSQGTGVGLEKLFF.

This clonotype was observed a few times. The CDR3 spells CASSLLSFGGVEQFF. CDR3 coding DNA: TGTGCCAGCAGTCTCCTATCATTTGGGGGGGTTGAGCAGTTCTTC. The chain recombines TRBV27 with TRBJ2-1, with TRBD2 matching over 7 bases. The CDR3 runs 15 residues. Germline CDR1 reads MNHEY; CDR2 reads SMNVEV (reference sequence). J lost 9 bases, V lost 5 bases, and 13 bases had no gene match.

On this clonotype: One end of the junction varies from germline; a read error may be responsible. The V and J genes are TRBV19 and TRBJ2-5; 8 bases map to TRBD1. The germline V gene has CDR1 LNHDA and CDR2 SQIVND (reference sequence). CDR3 size: 15 residues. CDR3: CASTASTGGQDTQYF. In DNA, the CDR3 is TGTGCCAGCACTGCGTCAACAGGGGGTCAAGACACCCAGTACTTC.

About this clonotype: One base away lies a much larger clone, so this may be a sequencing read error. The gene calls are TRBV5-6 and TRBJ1-3; D remains ambiguous. V shed 1 base and J shed 1 base, with 9 bases lying between them. CDR1 is SGHDT, CDR2 YYEEEE, per germline. This CDR3 is 15 amino acids long. The CDR3 coding sequence is TGTGCCAGCAGCTTGAGTGGGCCGTCTGGAAACACCATATATTTT. Its translation: CASSLSGPSGNTIYF.

A remark on this clonotype: A read error is possible here, since a much larger clone lies one base away. V usage is TRBV11-2 and J usage is TRBJ2-6; D is unresolved. The V gene's germline CDR1 is SGHAT and CDR2 FQNNGV. The germline V and J ends were trimmed by 8 bases and 0 bases, with 11 bases remaining between them. The CDR3 extends over 15 amino acids. The CDR3 spells CASGEGVSGANVLTF. The CDR3 coding sequence is TGTGCCAGCGGCGAAGGAGTCTCTGGGGCCAACGTCCTGACTTTC. Filled out from reference TRBV11-2 and TRBJ2-6, the complete variable domain reads EAGVAQSPRYKIIEKRQSVAFWCNPISGHATLYWYQQILGQGPKLLIQFQNNGVVDDSQLPKDRFSAERLKGVDSTLKIQPAKLEDSAVYLCASGEGVSGANVLTFGAGSRLTVL.

This clonotype was seen only a few times. The chain recombines TRBV3-1 with TRBJ2-1; TRBD2 aligns across 14 bases. V dropped 3 bases and J dropped 9; count of bases not matched to a gene: 13. This CDR3 contains 18 residues. Germline V CDR1 and CDR2: LGHDT, YNNKEL (reference sequence). The CDR3 region is CASSHRLAGGPIGSEQFF. The CDR3 DNA reads TGTGCCAGCAGCCACCGACTAGCGGGAGGGCCAATCGGGAGTGAGCAGTTCTTC.

This clonotype was counted between two and nine times. This could be a read error, since a much larger clone is one nucleotide away. V usage is TRBV24-1 and J usage is TRBJ2-2; 11 nucleotides agree with TRBD2. The CDR3 contains 13 residues. The germline CDR1 and CDR2 sequences are KGHDR and SFDVKD. CDR3 DNA: TGTGCCGCCAGGACTAGCGGGACCGGGGAGCTGTTTTTT. Protein product: CAARTSGTGELFF.